Listed here are 20 T cell receptor beta chains from one sample, sequenced in a study of CD8 T cells in Susac syndrome. An amount of RNA that ranged from roughly 0.45 to 1 ug was reverse transcribed with random hexamers. TCRdb recomputed calls from the immunoSEQ multiplex PCR reads with MiXCR, one row per CDR3 protein. The data hold under 550,000 distinct CDR3 sequences, with approximately 89% observed a single time. Sequencing was carried out using CD8+ T cells from PBMCs. These receptors were obtained from a human donor with multiple sclerosis.

This clonotype was seen only once. The V call is TRBV9, the J call TRBJ2-5; 11 nucleotides align to TRBD2. The CDR3 runs 16 residues. J gave up 2 bases and V 3 bases, and 6 bases lay outside the gene matches. Germline CDR1 is SGDLS and CDR2 is YYNGEE. CDR3 sequence reads: CASSGGLAGFQETQYF. CDR3 nucleotides: TGTGCCAGCAGCGGTGGACTAGCGGGCTTTCAAGAGACCCAGTACTTC.

This chain uses TRBV20-1 with TRBJ1-5; 9 bases are a match to TRBD1. Germline V CDR1 and CDR2: DFQATT, SNEGSKA (reference sequence). V shed 5 bases and J 7 bases; nucleotides not matched to a gene: 21. CDR3 length: 18 amino acids. The chain's CDR3 is CSAEPWTGANKHQQPQHF. As DNA, the CDR3 is TGCAGTGCTGAGCCCTGGACAGGGGCGAACAAACATCAGCAGCCCCAGCATTTT.

The chain has TRBV6-5 and TRBJ2-2; either TRBD1 or TRBD2 may fit D (5 bases each). The V gene's germline CDR1 is MNHEY and CDR2 SVGAGI. Trimming left V 0 bases short and J 3 bases short, with 8 bases between. The CDR3 is 15 residues long. CDR3 region: CASSYSWGYTGELFF. In DNA form, the CDR3 reads TGTGCCAGCAGTTACTCGTGGGGGTACACCGGGGAGCTGTTTTTT.

The chain links TRBV3-1 to TRBJ2-7; 13 nucleotides match TRBD2. CDR3 length: 18 amino acids. Germline lookup yields CDR1 LGHDT and CDR2 YNNKEL (reference sequence). Trimming at V came to 0 bases and at J to 3 bases, leaving 8 bases not matched to a gene. In DNA form, the CDR3 reads TGTGCCAGCAGCCAAGACCCCCTACTAGCGGGAGGGCACTACGAGCAGTACTTC. This encodes CASSQDPLLAGGHYEQYF.

The genes are TRBV10-1 and TRBJ1-1, with unresolved D. V gave up 4 bases and J gave up 4 bases, with 10 bases separating them. Germline CDR1 and CDR2: WNHNN and SYGVQD (reference sequence). This CDR3 contains 13 residues. CDR3 in DNA: TGCGCCAGCAGTGGAAGGGTCGGCACTGAAGCTTTCTTT. This encodes CASSGRVGTEAFF.

This rearrangement joins TRBV4-1 to TRBJ1-1, with unresolved D. V dropped 4 bases and J dropped 5 bases, with 17 bases sitting between them. CDR3 length equals 15 residues. Looked up from germline, CDR1 is MGHRA and CDR2 is YSYEKL. The CDR3 spells CASSRLMMLGTEAFF. CDR3 coding DNA: TGCGCCAGCAGCCGACTGATGATGCTTGGAACTGAAGCTTTCTTT.

This chain links TRBV12-3 or TRBV12-4 with TRBJ1-2; no firm D call. This CDR3 comprises 15 residues. V lost 1 base and J lost 5, with 14 bases in between. As DNA, the CDR3 is TGTGCCAGCAGTTTAGGGCCCCGGCAGTATTATGGCTACACCTTC. It specifies CASSLGPRQYYGYTF.

The J gene is TRBJ2-1, the V gene TRBV12-3 or TRBV12-4; no clear D gene. The V and J ends lost 6 bases and 9 bases respectively, with 24 bases between them. The CDR3 covers 16 residues. The CDR3, as DNA: TGTGCCAGCAGCCCCGGTGACGAGCCCTTAGTAGGTGAGCAGTTCTTC. Residues: CASSPGDEPLVGEQFF.

Only a few counts were recorded for this clonotype. The chain is built from TRBV6-6 and TRBJ2-7, with TRBD1 matching 8 bases. V trimming: 5 bases; J trimming: 2 bases; junction bases outside the gene matches: 8. The germline V gene has CDR1 MNHNY and CDR2 SVGAGI (reference sequence). The CDR3 length is 15 residues. The CDR3 is CASSPPGTGAYEQYF. The CDR3 DNA follows: TGTGCCAGCAGTCCCCCCGGGACAGGCGCCTACGAGCAGTACTTC.

The chain recombines TRBV27 with TRBJ1-1, with unresolved D. Per germline, CDR1 MNHEY and CDR2 SMNVEV (reference sequence). The CDR3 has 15 residues. The ends were cut back, 1 base at V and 0 bases at J, with 9 bases in the middle. This CDR3 reads CASSLLSRLNTEAFF. The CDR3 nucleotides are TGTGCCAGCAGTTTATTGTCCAGATTGAACACTGAAGCTTTCTTT.

The CDR3 nucleotides read TGTGCCTCCATCCCAGACACTAACTATGGCTACACCTTC. It specifies CASIPDTNYGYTF. The chain couples TRBV30 to TRBJ1-2; D is ambiguous. V lost 7 bases to trimming and J lost 0 bases, with 12 bases between them. The CDR3 is 13 residues long. Germline CDR1 and CDR2: GTSNPN and SVGIG (reference sequence).

The gene calls are TRBV15 and TRBJ2-3; D might be TRBD1 (6 bases). Germline V CDR1 and CDR2: LNHNV, YYDKDF (reference sequence). The CDR3 spans 13 residues. Between the trimmed V and J ends, which lost 5 bases and 5 bases, there was a span of 11 bases. For the CDR3, the DNA is TGTGCCACCAGCGGGACACTCGGAGATACGCAGTATTTT. Its translation: CATSGTLGDTQYF.

The chain combines TRBV5-5 with TRBJ1-4, with D unresolved. Trimming removed 4 bases from V and 6 bases from J, with 16 bases in between. The CDR3 is made up of 15 amino acids. The germline CDR1 and CDR2 sequences are SGHKS and YYEKEE (reference sequence). The CDR3, as DNA: TGTGCCAGCAGCCGGGAGGTTGAGGCGTATGAAAAACTGTTTTTT. Translated, it gives CASSREVEAYEKLFF.

This rearrangement joins TRBV19 to TRBJ1-1; TRBD1 aligns across 8 bases. With 1 base clipped from V and 5 bases from J, the junction kept 6 bases outside the gene matches. CDR1 is LNHDA, CDR2 SQIVND, per germline (reference sequence). The CDR3 is 15 amino acids. For the CDR3, the DNA is TGTGCCAGTAGTATAGGCTCACAGGGGGGGACTGAAGCTTTCTTT. As protein: CASSIGSQGGTEAFF.

This clonotype was detected only once. The chain has TRBV7-9 and TRBJ2-2; D is unresolved. Per the germline V gene, CDR1 is SEHNR and CDR2 is FQNEAQ (reference sequence). V lost 8 bases and J 4 bases, leaving 23 bases between the germline ends. The CDR3 totals 17 residues. The CDR3 nucleotides are TGTGCCAGCCGCTCCTCATCAGCACCTTGGGGCACCGGGGAGCTGTTTTTT. Translation: CASRSSSAPWGTGELFF.

The CDR3 sequence: CASSQVLGSGNTIYF. For the CDR3, the DNA is TGCGCCAGCAGCCAAGTCTTAGGCTCTGGAAACACCATATATTTT. The rearrangement joins TRBV4-1 to TRBJ1-3; D gene unclear. This CDR3 contains 15 residues. V dropped 1 base and J dropped 0 bases, with 7 bases sitting between them. Germline assignment: CDR1 MGHRA and CDR2 YSYEKL.

The chain links TRBV4-1 to TRBJ1-1; 11 bases fit TRBD1. Trimming removed 4 bases from V and 4 bases from J; junction bases left unmatched: 14. The CDR3 is 18 residues long. CDR1 and CDR2 (germline): MGHRA, YSYEKL. The CDR3 bases are TGCGCCAGCAGCCCCCAGAGGGGACAGGGGGAGATCTCCACTGAAGCTTTCTTT. Translation: CASSPQRGQGEISTEAFF.

V and J are TRBV6-5 and TRBJ2-3; 13 nucleotides line up with TRBD2. The CDR3 spans 15 residues. V dropped 2 bases and J dropped 6; count of bases not matched to a gene: 2. The germline gives CDR1 MNHEY, CDR2 SVGAGI. CDR3 protein: CASSYGLAGEDTQYF. The CDR3 nucleotides are TGTGCCAGCAGTTACGGACTAGCGGGGGAGGATACGCAGTATTTT.

This clonotype occurred once. This chain uses TRBV13 with TRBJ2-1; D is unresolved. The V end was cut by 4 bases, the J end by 8 bases, with 12 bases between. The CDR3 contains 13 residues. CDR1 PRHDT and CDR2 FYEKMQ come from the germline V gene (reference sequence). The CDR3 region is CASSSELVYEQFF. DNA for the CDR3: TGTGCCAGCAGCTCCGAGCTCGTGTATGAGCAGTTCTTC. The variable domain in full, completed from reference TRBV13 and TRBJ2-1, reads AAGVIQSPRHLIKEKRETATLKCYPIPRHDTVYWYQQGPGQDPQFLISFYEKMQSDKGSIPDRFSAQQFSDYHSELNMSSLELGDSALYFCASSSELVYEQFFGPGTRLTVL.

The chain's CDR3 is CATGVKGGNYNEQFF. The CDR3, as DNA: TGTGCCACCGGCGTTAAGGGGGGGAACTACAATGAGCAGTTCTTC. The chain recombines TRBV10-3 with TRBJ2-1; D may be TRBD2 (7 bases). Germline loops: CDR1 ENHRY, CDR2 SYGVKD. The germline V and J ends were trimmed by 10 bases and 3 bases, with 19 bases remaining between them. The CDR3 has 15 residues.